The clone carrying this TCR beta chain was counted many times. The antigen remains undetermined. This sample was taken from a study of T cell repertoires in cytomegalovirus infection. About the study: It was the public TCR beta signatures that indicated both CMV infection and matching HLA type.

V lost 5 bases and J lost 3, with 16 bases in between. Germline V CDR1 and CDR2: SGHVS, FQNEAQ. This CDR3 is built from 15 residues. Study-wide findings and caveats: The study found HLA-C-restricted CMV-specific TCR beta clonotypes dominating the ex vivo response. Summed public TCR beta family frequency identified CMV carriers bearing the relevant HLA.

TCRdb reprocessed the reads via MiXCR and lists one record per CDR3 protein. The data contain under 800,000 distinct CDR3 sequences, roughly 24% of them singletons. This chain connects TRBV7-8 to TRBJ1-1; no definite D call. The specimen sequenced was CD8+ T cells from PBMCs. The TCR was taken from a human donor in good health (CMV status not recorded). Some clones in this sample may be carry-over from other donors' samples. Written as DNA, the CDR3 is TGTGCCAGCAGCATGAAGACCGCAACCTACACTGAAGCTTTCTTT. Encoded protein: CASSMKTATYTEAFF.